The rows below give T cell receptor beta chains drawn from one sample of a study of regulatory T cells in long-lasting Graves disease. MiXCR was run by TCRdb on the multiplex PCR reads, yielding one entry per CDR3 protein. This sample has a few hundred thousand distinct CDR3 sequences; 23% occur once, and the top ten carry approximately 28%. Sequencing was performed on peripheral blood mononuclear cells (PBMCs), taken when the disease was refractory, from a patient treated with antithyroid drugs. All receptors come from a middle-aged woman with Graves disease. Both conserved end residues are trimmed from each CDR3.

>TRBV7-9|TRBJ1-5
ASSLGSTQPQH
>TRBV29-1|TRBJ2-2
SVGGAGELF
>TRBV5-6|TRBJ2-2
ASSYGTSGWKLF
>TRBV12-3/TRBV12-4|TRBJ2-3
ASSLKPWGTDTQY
>TRBV19|TRBJ2-5
ASSAPLTDNQETQY
>TRBV20-1|TRBJ1-1
SARAGTANTEAF
>TRBV5-1|TRBJ2-7
ASSSGRLLDYEQY
>TRBV20-1|TRBJ2-7
SAPDRGSYEQY
>TRBV9|TRBJ2-1
ASSVAGQGANEQF
>TRBV6-2/TRBV6-3|TRBJ2-2
ASSLYGSRSLGGELF
>TRBV10-3|TRBJ2-1
AISHRGRTPPYNEQF
>TRBV18|TRBJ2-1
ASSPRDSEVYEQF
>TRBV2|TRBJ1-3
ASSLAGQGPSGNTIY
>TRBV18|TRBJ2-7
ASSPQGHDAYEQY
>TRBV28|TRBJ2-2
ASRNLGRGGKLF
>TRBV19|TRBJ1-4
ASSTKLF
>TRBV11-2|TRBJ2-7
ATHGPGLAAHYEQY
>TRBV6-1|TRBJ2-5
ASTIWGTVQETQY
>TRBV12-3/TRBV12-4|TRBJ1-4
ASSLRTGVNEKLF
>TRBV20-1|TRBJ1-1
SARGPWDTEAF
>TRBV28|TRBJ2-7
ASIKGLAGGPNEQY
>TRBV28|TRBJ2-1
ASSSGLAGGTYNEQF
>TRBV29-1|TRBJ2-7
SVKGSSYEQY
>TRBV15|TRBJ2-5
ATSRGVVVGQETQY
>TRBV20-1|TRBJ1-1
SAPRGMNTEAF
>TRBV7-2|TRBJ2-5
ASSLGLAVGETQY
>TRBV12-3/TRBV12-4|TRBJ2-7
ASTKDQKGLYEQY
>TRBV11-2|TRBJ2-7
ASSERWDTYEQY
>TRBV11-2|TRBJ2-2
ASSHGTSGGSGELF
>TRBV20-1|TRBJ2-3
SAGSTSGSDTQY
>TRBV20-1|TRBJ1-2
SARLPLSGADYT
>TRBV2|TRBJ2-4
ASSVGSLPKNIQY
>TRBV5-1|TRBJ1-5
ASSLGGGRQPQH
>TRBV28|TRBJ1-1
ASSLQGRTEAF
>TRBV14|TRBJ2-5
ASSQDLVQETQY
>TRBV7-6|TRBJ2-5
ASSFMAGQPAETQY
>TRBV19|TRBJ1-1
ASSVLQNTEAF
>TRBV27|TRBJ2-7
ASSPRGSGGYEQY
>TRBV28|TRBJ2-3
ASRIRYRGRVTDTQY
>TRBV28|TRBJ1-1
ASSLPGTLNTEAF
>TRBV20-1|TRBJ2-7
SALLDGAYEQY
>TRBV30|TRBJ2-7
AWSILQGPYEQY
>TRBV28|TRBJ2-5
ASSHPGSQETQY
>TRBV4-1|TRBJ1-2
ASSQATVLPYGYT
>TRBV25-1|TRBJ1-4
ASSNIPRIDATNEKLF